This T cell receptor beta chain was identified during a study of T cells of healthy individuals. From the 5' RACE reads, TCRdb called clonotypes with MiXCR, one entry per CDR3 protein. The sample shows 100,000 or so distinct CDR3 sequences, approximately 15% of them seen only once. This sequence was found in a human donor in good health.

CDR3: CASNRQAWYSNQPQHF. The CDR3 DNA reads TGTGCCAGCAACAGACAGGCCTGGTATAGCAATCAGCCCCAGCATTTT. The gene calls are TRBV28 and TRBJ1-5; perhaps TRBD1 as D (6 bases). The ends were cut back, 7 bases at V and 0 bases at J, with 16 bases in the middle. Germline V gives CDR1 MDHEN, CDR2 SYDVKM. The CDR3 length is 16 residues.